A single sample is the source of the 24 T cell receptor beta chains below, sequenced in a study of blood T cell repertoires in COVID-19 (TCRdb year 2020). The protocol used for the library was the immunoSEQ multiplex PCR assay. The table was pulled from immuneACCESS by TCRdb, which kept in-frame rearrangements only. Such tables lose some clones; where checked, under half of the loss comes from unresolved V genes, and the rest has no known cause. The sample table holds tens of thousands of clones, of which around 86% were seen once. The top ten clones comprise 3.5% to 4% of the sample. The specimen was peripheral blood. The receptors stem from a man between 60 and 70 years old with acute or convalescent COVID-19.

J is TRBJ2-7 and V is TRBV6-5; maybe TRBD2 (6 bases). The length of the CDR3 is 14 residues. Germline V CDR1 and CDR2: MNHEY, SVGAGI. With 5 bases removed from V and 2 bases from J, the gap between germline ends came to 13 bases. CDR3 amino acids: CASSPGTVPYEQYF. The CDR3 coding sequence is TGTGCCAGCAGTCCCGGGACTGTACCCTACGAGCAGTACTTC.

J is TRBJ2-5 and V is TRBV5-1; D is possibly TRBD2 (6 bases). CDR3 size: 13 residues. V shed 10 bases and J shed 2 bases, with 15 bases lying between them. CDR1 SGHRS and CDR2 YFSETQ come from the germline V gene. The CDR3 region is CACGLPQQETQYF. The CDR3 DNA reads as TGCGCCTGCGGACTACCCCAACAAGAGACCCAGTACTTC.

The chain couples TRBV18 to TRBJ1-5; TRBD1 is a possible D gene (6 bases). The CDR3 totals 15 residues. CDR1 and CDR2 from the germline V gene are KGHSH and LQKENI. Trimming took off 4 bases at V and 1 base at J, with 11 bases between the two ends. CDR3 DNA sequence: TGTGCCAGCTCACAGGGGGAAGGAAGCAATCAGCCCCAGCATTTT. Protein product: CASSQGEGSNQPQHF.

This chain links TRBV6-5 with TRBJ1-1; 7 bases fit TRBD1. CDR1 is MNHEY and CDR2 is SVGAGI in the germline V gene. The ends lost 6 bases at V and 11 bases at J; junction bases unmatched: 9. The CDR3 is 12 amino acids. CDR3 residues: CASSQADREAFF. CDR3 nucleotides: TGTGCCAGCAGCCAAGCTGACAGGGAGGCTTTCTTT.

This clone has just one count. This rearrangement joins TRBV5-1 to TRBJ2-7, with 7 bases lining up with TRBD1. This CDR3 spans 15 amino acids. V gave up 0 bases and J gave up 5 bases; unmatched junction bases: 8. Germline CDR1 and CDR2: SGHRS and YFSETQ. The CDR3 bases are TGCGCCAGCAGCTTGGCGGGACAGTCAGTCCACGAGCAGTACTTC. Its protein product is CASSLAGQSVHEQYF.

The chain employs TRBV7-2 and TRBJ2-3, with D possibly matching TRBD1 (6 bases). Germline loops: CDR1 SGHTA, CDR2 FQGNSA. V was clipped by 4 bases and J by 10 bases, with 15 bases between them. The CDR3 runs 13 residues. The CDR3 DNA is TGTGCCAGCAGCTCCCAGACGGGACAAGCGCAGTATTTT. Translation: CASSSQTGQAQYF.

A note on this clone: The junction departs from the called germline gene at one end, perhaps through a read error. The V gene is TRBV7-9, the J gene TRBJ2-3; 7 bases fit TRBD1. Per germline, CDR1 SEHNR and CDR2 FQNEAQ (reference sequence). CDR3 length: 13 amino acids. The CDR3 DNA reads TGTGCCAGCAGCTCCTCCGGGACAGCTACGCAGTATTTT. The encoded protein is CASSSSGTATQYF.

This clone occurred once. The chain joins TRBV6-5 to TRBJ2-3; 8 bases match TRBD2. J gave up 3 bases and V 0 bases, and 5 bases lay outside the gene matches. Germline CDR1 reads MNHEY; CDR2 reads SVGAGI. The CDR3 consists of 16 residues. In DNA form, the CDR3 reads TGTGCCAGCAGTTACTCTCGGGGGGGGTGGACAGATACGCAGTATTTT. Protein sequence: CASSYSRGGWTDTQYF.

V is TRBV5-1 and J is TRBJ1-3; D unresolved. Trimming shortened V by 2 bases and J by 4 bases, and 4 bases separated the two germline ends. Germline V lookup: CDR1 SGHRS, CDR2 YFSETQ. This CDR3 contains 12 residues. The CDR3: CASSFEGNTIYF. The CDR3 region has the DNA TGCGCCAGCAGCTTTGAGGGAAACACCATATATTTT.

The genes are TRBV7-9 and TRBJ2-7; the D gene is possibly TRBD2 (6 bases). The length of the CDR3 is 14 residues. The V end was cut by 2 bases, the J end by 5 bases, with 13 bases between. In germline, CDR1 is SEHNR, CDR2 FQNEAQ (reference sequence). CDR3 region: CASSLSSDTDEQYF. The CDR3 DNA follows: TGTGCCAGCAGCTTATCTAGCGACACGGACGAGCAGTACTTC.

A note on this clone: At one end, the junction sequence differs from germline, possibly due to a read error. The gene calls are TRBV7-7 and TRBJ1-1, with TRBD1 identical over 7 bases. This CDR3 spans 13 amino acids. The germline gives CDR1 SSHAT, CDR2 FNYEAQ (reference sequence). Here the CDR3 reads CASSLDRDTEAFF. The CDR3 DNA reads as TGTGCTAGCAGCTTAGACAGGGACACTGAAGCTTTCTTT.

This chain links TRBV4-2 with TRBJ2-5, with 11 bases identical to TRBD2. The germline CDR1 and CDR2 sequences are LGHNA and YNFKEQ. The junction had 8 bases not matched to a gene; V was cut back by 1 base and J by 1 base. This CDR3 has 18 amino acids. The CDR3 DNA reads TGTGCCAGCAGCCAAGGACTAGCGGGGATCCTCTCCCAAGAGACCCAGTACTTC. This encodes CASSQGLAGILSQETQYF.

The chain joins TRBV6-5 to TRBJ1-1; maybe TRBD1 (6 bases). CDR1 MNHEY and CDR2 SVGAGI come from the germline V gene. V lost 0 bases and J 1 base, leaving 12 bases between the germline ends. This CDR3 is built from 16 residues. The chain's CDR3 is CASSYSIWTANTEAFF. The CDR3 DNA is TGTGCCAGCAGTTACTCGATTTGGACAGCGAACACTGAAGCTTTCTTT.

In this sample, this clone turned up once. V usage is TRBV6-5 and J usage is TRBJ1-2; D is ambiguous. Germline CDR1 MNHEY, CDR2 SVGAGI. V was cut by 7 bases and J by 1 base, with 10 bases left in between. This CDR3 contains 13 residues. In DNA, the CDR3 is TGTGCCAGCATGCAACCCTATAACTATGGCTACACCTTC. It codes for CASMQPYNYGYTF.

The chain carries TRBV20-1 and TRBJ2-1; 14 bases align to TRBD2. Unmatched junction bases numbered 6, after V lost 3 bases and J lost 8 bases. There are 15 residues in the CDR3. Germline values: CDR1 DFQATT, CDR2 SNEGSKA (reference sequence). CDR3 DNA sequence: TGCAGTGCTAGTCCCGGGACTAGCGGGGGCCATGAGCAGTTCTTC. It translates to CSASPGTSGGHEQFF.

This chain connects TRBV5-1 to TRBJ2-7, with 9 bases identical to TRBD1. The V gene end was trimmed by 4 bases and the J gene end by 6 bases; junction bases not matched to a gene: 8. The CDR3 contains 14 residues. In germline, CDR1 is SGHRS, CDR2 YFSETQ. The CDR3 region is CASSDRTGASEQYF. In nucleotides, the CDR3 is TGCGCCAGCAGCGATCGGACAGGGGCTTCCGAGCAGTACTTC. Complete variable domain (other parts from reference TRBV5-1 and TRBJ2-7): KAGVTQTPRYLIKTRGQQVTLSCSPISGHRSVSWYQQTPGQGLQFLFEYFSETQRNKGNFPGRFSGRQFSNSRSEMNVSTLELGDSALYLCASSDRTGASEQYFGPGTRLTVT.

The chain links TRBV7-2 to TRBJ2-7, with TRBD2 matching 8 bases. The CDR3 spans 14 residues. Germline V CDR1 and CDR2: SGHTA, FQGNSA. The V gene end was trimmed by 8 bases and the J gene end by 4 bases; junction bases not matched to a gene: 10. CDR3 in DNA: TGTGCCAGCGGAGACGGGGGGGCTCTATACGAGCAGTACTTC. Translating it yields CASGDGGALYEQYF. The complete variable domain, with remaining parts taken from reference TRBV7-2 and TRBJ2-7, reads GAGVSQSPSNKVTEKGKDVELRCDPISGHTALYWYRQSLGQGLEFLIYFQGNSAPDKSGLPSDRFSAERTGGSVSTLTIQRTQQEDSAVYLCASGDGGALYEQYFGPGTRLTVT.

The rearrangement uses TRBV3-1 (or the pseudogene TRBV3-2) and TRBJ2-5; 8 bases line up with TRBD2. V gave up 4 bases and J gave up 2 bases; unmatched junction bases: 6. This CDR3 comprises 15 residues. From germline, CDR1 is LGHDT and CDR2 YNNKEL (reference sequence). The CDR3: CASSRTAGVQETQYF. In DNA, the CDR3 is TGTGCCAGCAGCCGGACAGCGGGGGTGCAAGAGACCCAGTACTTC.

The V call is TRBV6-6, the J call TRBJ1-2; 7 bases line up with TRBD1. In germline, CDR1 is MNHNY, CDR2 SVGAGI (reference sequence). V lost 7 bases and J lost 2; bases outside the gene matches: 7. The CDR3 is 14 residues long. The CDR3 nucleotides read TGTGCCAGCACCCAACCGGGACAGAACTATGGCTACACCTTC. Translation: CASTQPGQNYGYTF.

J is TRBJ2-5 and V is TRBV5-5, with D possibly matching TRBD1 (6 bases). The CDR3 loop spans 14 amino acids. Germline CDR1 reads SGHKS; CDR2 reads YYEKEE (reference sequence). Trimming stripped 4 bases from V and 3 bases from J, with 13 bases between. DNA for the CDR3: TGTGCCAGCAGCCCCGGGACACCTAAAGAGACCCAGTACTTC. The encoded protein is CASSPGTPKETQYF.

This clone showed up just once. J is TRBJ2-7 and V is TRBV5-4; 11 bases fit TRBD2. V trimming: 4 bases; J trimming: 0 bases; junction bases outside the gene matches: 9. The length of the CDR3 is 17 residues. Germline lookup yields CDR1 SGHNT and CDR2 YYREEE (reference sequence). This chain's CDR3 is CASSRGTSGMSSYEQYF. The CDR3 DNA follows: TGTGCCAGCAGCCGCGGGACTAGCGGTATGAGCTCCTACGAGCAGTACTTC.

This clone is a singleton in its sample. This chain joins TRBV6-1 and TRBJ2-7; D is perhaps TRBD2 (5 bases). This CDR3 region has 14 residues. Germline CDR1 is MNHNS and CDR2 is SASEGT. V was trimmed by 0 bases and J by 0 bases, leaving 6 bases between them. In DNA form, the CDR3 reads TGTGCCAGCAGTGAAGCGGGAGCCTCCTACGAGCAGTACTTC. It specifies CASSEAGASYEQYF.

Only a few counts were recorded for this clone. The chain employs TRBV27 and TRBJ2-1, with D perhaps matching TRBD1 (6 bases). This CDR3 has 14 residues. V was trimmed by 9 bases and J by 2 bases, leaving 14 bases between them. Germline V gene lookup returns CDR1 MNHEY and CDR2 SMNVEV (reference sequence). The CDR3 DNA follows: TGTGCCAGTTGGGGGCAGGGGACCTACAATGAGCAGTTCTTC. Its translation is CASWGQGTYNEQFF.

This clone was seen only once. The genes are TRBV6-2 or TRBV6-3 and TRBJ1-2; D is perhaps TRBD1 (6 bases). Germline CDR1 reads MNHEY; CDR2 reads SVGEGT. Trimming left V 2 bases short and J 8 bases short, with 18 bases between. The CDR3 length is 15 residues. The CDR3 DNA follows: TGTGCCAGCAGTTACCCTGGACAGTCGAGGTGGGGCTACACCTTC. This gives the protein CASSYPGQSRWGYTF.